The next 9 T cell receptor beta chains were all read from a single sample in a study of shared clonotypes between healthy human individuals. Libraries were prepared by immunoSEQ multiplex PCR; TCRdb keeps only in-frame clonotypes and omits some of them. Here the sample spans about 2.4 million clones, approximately 93% being singletons. Sequenced: naive CD4+ T cells from PBMCs. Subset given: CD45RA+ positively selected. These receptors all stem from a man younger than 35 in good health. Some clones in this sample may be carry-over from other donors' samples.

This rearrangement joins TRBV15 to TRBJ1-3; 11 bases agree with TRBD1. The CDR3 is 18 residues long. J was trimmed by 0 bases and V by 5 bases; bases with no gene match: 9. Germline loops: CDR1 LNHNV, CDR2 YYDKDF (reference sequence). The chain's CDR3 is CATSVSGTGGFSGNTIYF. For the CDR3, the DNA is TGTGCCACCAGCGTCTCCGGGACAGGGGGATTCTCTGGAAACACCATATATTTT.

The chain has TRBV7-2 and TRBJ2-1; 8 bases are shared with TRBD2. CDR1 is SGHTA, CDR2 FQGNSA, per germline. J lost 13 bases, V lost 2 bases, and 4 bases had no gene match. The CDR3 totals 12 residues. The CDR3 loop reads CASSLQLADQFF. CDR3 nucleotides: TGTGCCAGCAGCTTACAACTAGCGGACCAGTTCTTC.

This chain connects TRBV7-9 to TRBJ2-5, with 10 bases matching TRBD2. V shed 4 bases, J shed 3 bases, and the junction held 8 bases outside the gene matches. Germline CDR1 and CDR2: SEHNR and FQNEAQ (reference sequence). The CDR3 spans 16 residues. DNA for the CDR3: TGTGCCAGCAGCTCCGGACTCCTAGCGGGGGAAGAGACCCAGTACTTC. It codes for CASSSGLLAGEETQYF.

The chain carries TRBV19 and TRBJ2-2, with D perhaps matching TRBD1 (6 bases). Between the trimmed V and J ends, which lost 11 bases and 1 base, there was a span of 14 bases. Germline CDR1 and CDR2: LNHDA and SQIVND (reference sequence). The CDR3 extends over 14 amino acids. CDR3 residues: CAPSWTVNTGELFF. As DNA, the CDR3 is TGTGCCCCGAGCTGGACAGTGAACACCGGGGAGCTGTTTTTT.

CDR3: CASSQDGLNYGYTF. The CDR3 coding sequence is TGTGCCAGCAGCCAAGATGGGCTTAACTATGGCTACACCTTC. This chain connects TRBV4-2 to TRBJ1-2; no reliable D call. The CDR3 is 14 residues long. The V end was cut by 0 bases, the J end by 1 base, with 6 bases between. Per the germline V gene, CDR1 is LGHNA and CDR2 is YNFKEQ.

As concerns this clone: Different DNA sequences within this sample yield the same CDR3. This rearrangement joins TRBV28 to TRBJ2-1; D is ambiguous. Germline CDR1 and CDR2: MDHEN and SYDVKM. With 5 bases removed from V and 0 bases from J, the gap between germline ends came to 11 bases. This CDR3 contains 15 residues. Here the CDR3 DNA reads TGTGCCAGCAGTCGGACCGTGAGCTCCTACAATGAGCAGTTCTTC. Amino acid sequence: CASSRTVSSYNEQFF. The full variable domain, rest sourced from reference TRBV28 and TRBJ2-1, is DVKVTQSSRYLVKRTGEKVFLECVQDMDHENMFWYRQDPGLGLRLIYFSYDVKMKEKGDIPEGYSVSREKKERFSLILESASTNQTSMYLCASSRTVSSYNEQFFGPGTRLTVL.

V usage is TRBV7-2 and J usage is TRBJ2-1, with 10 bases fitting TRBD2. The CDR3 has 14 residues. Looked up from germline, CDR1 is SGHTA and CDR2 is FQGNSA. Unmatched junction bases numbered 6, after V lost 5 bases and J lost 8 bases. This CDR3 is CASSASGSSDEQFF. DNA of the CDR3: TGTGCCAGCAGCGCTAGCGGGAGTTCGGATGAGCAGTTCTTC.

The chain couples TRBV6-6 to TRBJ1-3; maybe TRBD1 (5 bases). Germline V lookup: CDR1 MNHNY, CDR2 SVGAGI (reference sequence). The CDR3 is made up of 16 amino acids. The V end was cut by 6 bases, the J end by 4 bases, with 19 bases between. The CDR3 DNA is TGTGCCAGCAGCCCAGGCGGGGGGAGAGGAGGAAACACCATATATTTT. This codes for CASSPGGGRGGNTIYF.

Worth noting for this clone: Other DNA variants within this sample encode the same CDR3. This rearrangement joins TRBV30 to TRBJ1-5; 7 bases map to TRBD1. CDR1 is GTSNPN and CDR2 is SVGIG in the germline V gene (reference sequence). The CDR3 consists of 13 residues. V lost 2 bases, J lost 4 bases, and 2 bases stayed unmatched. The CDR3 here is CAWSQDRNQPQHF. The CDR3 nucleotides read TGTGCCTGGAGTCAGGACAGGAATCAGCCCCAGCATTTT.